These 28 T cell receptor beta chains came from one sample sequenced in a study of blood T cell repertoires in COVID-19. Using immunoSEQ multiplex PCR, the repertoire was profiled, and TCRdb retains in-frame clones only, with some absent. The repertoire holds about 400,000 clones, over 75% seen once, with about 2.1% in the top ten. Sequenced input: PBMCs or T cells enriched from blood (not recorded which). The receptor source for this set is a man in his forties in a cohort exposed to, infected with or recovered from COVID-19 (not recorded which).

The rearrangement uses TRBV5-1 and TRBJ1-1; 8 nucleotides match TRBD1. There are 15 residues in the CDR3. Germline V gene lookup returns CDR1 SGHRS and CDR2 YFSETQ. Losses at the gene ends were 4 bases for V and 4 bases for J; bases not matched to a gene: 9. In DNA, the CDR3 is TGCGCCAGCAGCCTTAGGACAGGGAGGGCCACTGAAGCTTTCTTT. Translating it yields CASSLRTGRATEAFF.

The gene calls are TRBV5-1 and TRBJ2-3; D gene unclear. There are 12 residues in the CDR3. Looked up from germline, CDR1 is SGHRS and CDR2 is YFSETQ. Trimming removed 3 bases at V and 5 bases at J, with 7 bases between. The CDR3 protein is CASSWRGDTQYF. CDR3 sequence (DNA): TGCGCCAGCAGCTGGCGAGGAGATACGCAGTATTTT.

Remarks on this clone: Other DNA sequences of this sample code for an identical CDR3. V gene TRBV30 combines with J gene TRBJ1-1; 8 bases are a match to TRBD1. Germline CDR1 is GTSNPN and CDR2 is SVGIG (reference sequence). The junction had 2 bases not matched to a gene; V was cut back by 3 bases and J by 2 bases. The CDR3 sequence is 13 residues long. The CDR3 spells CAWRTGANTEAFF. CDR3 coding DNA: TGTGCCTGGAGGACAGGGGCAAACACTGAAGCTTTCTTT.

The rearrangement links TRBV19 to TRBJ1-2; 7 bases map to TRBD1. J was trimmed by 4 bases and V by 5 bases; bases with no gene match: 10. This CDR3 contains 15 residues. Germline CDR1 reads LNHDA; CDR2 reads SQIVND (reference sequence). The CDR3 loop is CASSPRDRGGYGYTF. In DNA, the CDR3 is TGTGCCAGTAGTCCCCGGGACAGAGGGGGCTATGGCTACACCTTC.

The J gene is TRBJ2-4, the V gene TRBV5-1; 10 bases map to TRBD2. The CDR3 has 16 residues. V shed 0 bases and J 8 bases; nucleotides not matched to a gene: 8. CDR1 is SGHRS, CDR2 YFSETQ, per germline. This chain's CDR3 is CASSLGASGSLHIQYF. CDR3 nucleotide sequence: TGCGCCAGCAGCTTGGGGGCTAGCGGGAGTTTACACATTCAGTACTTC.

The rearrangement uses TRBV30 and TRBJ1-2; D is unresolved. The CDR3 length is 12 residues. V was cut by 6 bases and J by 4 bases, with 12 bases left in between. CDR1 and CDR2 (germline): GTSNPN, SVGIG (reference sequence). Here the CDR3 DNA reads TGTGCCTGCCAAAGCGACGTCTATGGCTACACCTTC. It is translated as CACQSDVYGYTF.

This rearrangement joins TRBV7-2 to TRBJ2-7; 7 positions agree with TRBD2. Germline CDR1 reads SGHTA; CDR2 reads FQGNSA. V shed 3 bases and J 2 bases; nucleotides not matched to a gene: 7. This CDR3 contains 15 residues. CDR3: CASSFMTSSAYEQYF. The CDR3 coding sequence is TGTGCCAGCAGCTTTATGACTAGCTCGGCCTACGAGCAGTACTTC. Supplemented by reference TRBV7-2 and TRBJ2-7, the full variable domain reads GAGVSQSPSNKVTEKGKDVELRCDPISGHTALYWYRQSLGQGLEFLIYFQGNSAPDKSGLPSDRFSAERTGGSVSTLTIQRTQQEDSAVYLCASSFMTSSAYEQYFGPGTRLTVT.

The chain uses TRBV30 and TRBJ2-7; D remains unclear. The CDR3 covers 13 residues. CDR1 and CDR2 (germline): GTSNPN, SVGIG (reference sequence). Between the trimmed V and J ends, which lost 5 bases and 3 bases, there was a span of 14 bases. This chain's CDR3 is CAWSLGNGYEQYF. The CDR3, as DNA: TGTGCCTGGTCCCTCGGTAACGGCTACGAGCAGTACTTC.

The CDR3 nucleotides read TGTGCCAGCAGCTTCACAGGCTACTCCTACAATGAGCAGTTCTTC. The encoded protein is CASSFTGYSYNEQFF. The gene calls are TRBV7-9 and TRBJ2-1; a weak D match, TRBD1 (5 bases). This CDR3 is built from 15 residues. V was trimmed by 3 bases and J by 0 bases, leaving 9 bases between them. Germline V lookup: CDR1 SEHNR, CDR2 FQNEAQ (reference sequence).

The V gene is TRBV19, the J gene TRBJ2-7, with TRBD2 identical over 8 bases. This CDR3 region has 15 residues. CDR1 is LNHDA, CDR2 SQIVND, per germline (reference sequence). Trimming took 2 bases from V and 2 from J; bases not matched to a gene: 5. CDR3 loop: CASSIPGRGTYEQYF. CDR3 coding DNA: TGTGCCAGTAGTATACCCGGGAGGGGGACCTACGAGCAGTACTTC.

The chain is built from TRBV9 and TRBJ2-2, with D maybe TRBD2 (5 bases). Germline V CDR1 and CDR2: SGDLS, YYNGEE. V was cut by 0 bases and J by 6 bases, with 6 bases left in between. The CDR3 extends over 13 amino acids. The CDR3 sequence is CASSVGGPGELFF. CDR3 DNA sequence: TGTGCCAGCAGCGTAGGAGGGCCCGGGGAGCTGTTTTTT.

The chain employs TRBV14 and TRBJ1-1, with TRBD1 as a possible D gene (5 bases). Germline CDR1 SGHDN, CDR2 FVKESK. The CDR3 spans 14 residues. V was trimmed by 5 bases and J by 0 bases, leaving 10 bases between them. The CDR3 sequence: CASSNRGLNTEAFF. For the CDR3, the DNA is TGTGCCAGCAGCAACCGGGGGTTGAACACTGAAGCTTTCTTT.

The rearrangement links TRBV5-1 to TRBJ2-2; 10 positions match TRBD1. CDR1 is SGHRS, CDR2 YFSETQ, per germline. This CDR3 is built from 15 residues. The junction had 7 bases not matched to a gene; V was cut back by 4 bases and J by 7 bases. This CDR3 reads CASSGPGTGVGELFF. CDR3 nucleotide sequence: TGCGCCAGCAGCGGACCCGGGACAGGGGTCGGGGAGCTGTTTTTT.

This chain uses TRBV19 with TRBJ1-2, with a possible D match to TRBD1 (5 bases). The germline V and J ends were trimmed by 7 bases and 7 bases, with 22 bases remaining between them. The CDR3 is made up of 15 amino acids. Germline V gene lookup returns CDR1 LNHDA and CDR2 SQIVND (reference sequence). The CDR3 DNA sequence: TGTGCCAGTACCCCTCAGGTACAGGCCGTGGGTGGCTACACCTTC. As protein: CASTPQVQAVGGYTF.

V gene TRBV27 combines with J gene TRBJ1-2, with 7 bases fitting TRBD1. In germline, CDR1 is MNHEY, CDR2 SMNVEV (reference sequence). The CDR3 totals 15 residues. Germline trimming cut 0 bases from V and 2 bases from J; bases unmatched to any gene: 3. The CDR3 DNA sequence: TGTGCCAGCAGTTTATCGTCAGGGGGGAACTATGGCTACACCTTC. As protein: CASSLSSGGNYGYTF.

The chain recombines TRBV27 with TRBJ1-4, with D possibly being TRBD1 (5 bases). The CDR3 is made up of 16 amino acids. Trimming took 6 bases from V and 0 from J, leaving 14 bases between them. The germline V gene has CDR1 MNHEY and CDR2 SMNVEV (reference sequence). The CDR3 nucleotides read TGTGCCAGCAGACGAGTGGGGCCTTCAACTAATGAAAAACTGTTTTTT. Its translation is CASRRVGPSTNEKLFF. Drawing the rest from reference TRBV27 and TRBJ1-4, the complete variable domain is EAQVTQNPRYLITVTGKKLTVTCSQNMNHEYMSWYRQDPGLGLRQIYYSMNVEVTDKGDVPEGYKVSRKEKRNFPLILESPSPNQTSLYFCASRRVGPSTNEKLFFGSGTQLSVL.

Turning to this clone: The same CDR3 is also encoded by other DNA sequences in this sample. The chain's CDR3 is CASSFGQGGGYTF. As DNA, the CDR3 is TGCGCCAGCAGCTTCGGACAGGGAGGGGGCTACACCTTC. This chain uses TRBV5-1 with TRBJ1-2; 8 bases align to TRBD1. The CDR3 sequence is 13 residues long. Per germline, CDR1 SGHRS and CDR2 YFSETQ. V was clipped by 2 bases and J by 8 bases; unmatched bases: 5.

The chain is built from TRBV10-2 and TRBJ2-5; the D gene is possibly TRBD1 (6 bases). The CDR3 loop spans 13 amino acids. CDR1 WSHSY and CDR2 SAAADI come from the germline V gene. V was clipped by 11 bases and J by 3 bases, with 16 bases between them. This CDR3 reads CALWNRDEETQYF. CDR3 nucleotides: TGCGCCCTTTGGAACAGGGACGAAGAGACCCAGTACTTC.

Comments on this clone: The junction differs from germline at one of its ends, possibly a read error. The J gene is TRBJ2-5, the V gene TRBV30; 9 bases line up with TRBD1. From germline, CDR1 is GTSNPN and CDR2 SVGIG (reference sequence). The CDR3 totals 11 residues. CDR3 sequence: CAWSTNRGRNF. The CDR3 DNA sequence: TGTGCCTGGAGTACAAACAGGGGGCGAAACTTC.

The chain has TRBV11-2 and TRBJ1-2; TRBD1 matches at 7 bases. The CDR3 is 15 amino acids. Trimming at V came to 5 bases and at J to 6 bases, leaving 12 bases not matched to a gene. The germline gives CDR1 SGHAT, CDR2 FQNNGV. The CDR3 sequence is CASSPTGVLVNGYTF. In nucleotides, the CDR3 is TGTGCCAGCAGCCCAACAGGGGTTTTAGTCAATGGCTACACCTTC. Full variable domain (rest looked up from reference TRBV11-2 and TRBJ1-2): EAGVAQSPRYKIIEKRQSVAFWCNPISGHATLYWYQQILGQGPKLLIQFQNNGVVDDSQLPKDRFSAERLKGVDSTLKIQPAKLEDSAVYLCASSPTGVLVNGYTFGSGTRLTVV.

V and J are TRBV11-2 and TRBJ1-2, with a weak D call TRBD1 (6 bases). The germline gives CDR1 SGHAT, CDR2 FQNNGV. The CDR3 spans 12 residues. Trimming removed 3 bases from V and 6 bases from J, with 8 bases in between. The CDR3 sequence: CASSFGGDGYTF. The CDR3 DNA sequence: TGTGCCAGCAGCTTTGGGGGCGATGGCTACACCTTC.

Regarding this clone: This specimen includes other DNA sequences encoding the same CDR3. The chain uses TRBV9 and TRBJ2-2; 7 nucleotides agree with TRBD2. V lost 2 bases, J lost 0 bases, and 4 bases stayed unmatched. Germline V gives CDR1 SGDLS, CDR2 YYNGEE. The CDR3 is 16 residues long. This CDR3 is CASSVSSGANTGELFF. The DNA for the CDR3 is TGTGCCAGCAGCGTTTCTAGCGGAGCGAACACCGGGGAGCTGTTTTTT.

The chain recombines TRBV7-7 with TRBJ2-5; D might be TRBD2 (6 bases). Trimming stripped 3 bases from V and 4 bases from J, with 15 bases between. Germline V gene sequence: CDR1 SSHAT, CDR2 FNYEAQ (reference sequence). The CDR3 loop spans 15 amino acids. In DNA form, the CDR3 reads TGTGCCAGCAGCTTGGCCGGGACTGGGTCAGAGACCCAGTACTTC. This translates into CASSLAGTGSETQYF.

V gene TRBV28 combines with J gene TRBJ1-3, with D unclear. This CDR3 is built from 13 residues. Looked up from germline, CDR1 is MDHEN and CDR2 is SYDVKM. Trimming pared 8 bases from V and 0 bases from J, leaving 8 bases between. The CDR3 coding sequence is TGTGCCAGCGGGTCGGGCTCTGGAAACACCATATATTTT. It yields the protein CASGSGSGNTIYF.

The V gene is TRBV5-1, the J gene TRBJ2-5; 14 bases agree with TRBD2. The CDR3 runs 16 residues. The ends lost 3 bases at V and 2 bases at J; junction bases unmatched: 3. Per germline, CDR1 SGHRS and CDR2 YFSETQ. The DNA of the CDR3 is TGCGCCAGCAGCTCCGGACTAGCGGGAGGTCAAGAGACCCAGTACTTC. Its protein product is CASSSGLAGGQETQYF.

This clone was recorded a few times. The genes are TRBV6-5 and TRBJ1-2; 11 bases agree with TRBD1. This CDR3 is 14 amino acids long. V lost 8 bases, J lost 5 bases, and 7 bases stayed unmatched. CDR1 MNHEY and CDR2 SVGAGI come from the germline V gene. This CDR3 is CASGGQGASYGYTF. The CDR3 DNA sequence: TGTGCCAGCGGAGGACAGGGGGCTAGTTATGGCTACACCTTC.

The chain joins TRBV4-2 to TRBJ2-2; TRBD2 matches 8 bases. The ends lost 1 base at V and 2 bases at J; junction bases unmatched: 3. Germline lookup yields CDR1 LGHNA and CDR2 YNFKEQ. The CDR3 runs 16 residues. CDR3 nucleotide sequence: TGTGCCAGCAGCCAAGGGACTAGCAGCAACACCGGGGAGCTGTTTTTT. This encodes CASSQGTSSNTGELFF.

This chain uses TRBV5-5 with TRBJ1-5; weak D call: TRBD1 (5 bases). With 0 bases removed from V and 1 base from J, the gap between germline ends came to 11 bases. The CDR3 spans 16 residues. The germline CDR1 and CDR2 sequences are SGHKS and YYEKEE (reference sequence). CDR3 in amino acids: CASSLGVKGSNQPQHF. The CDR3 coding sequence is TGTGCCAGCAGCTTGGGTGTTAAGGGGAGCAATCAGCCCCAGCATTTT. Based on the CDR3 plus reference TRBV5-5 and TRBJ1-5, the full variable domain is DAGVTQSPTHLIKTRGQQVTLRCSPISGHKSVSWYQQVLGQGPQFIFQYYEKEERGRGNFPDRFSARQFPNYSSELNVNALLLGDSALYLCASSLGVKGSNQPQHFGDGTRLSIL.